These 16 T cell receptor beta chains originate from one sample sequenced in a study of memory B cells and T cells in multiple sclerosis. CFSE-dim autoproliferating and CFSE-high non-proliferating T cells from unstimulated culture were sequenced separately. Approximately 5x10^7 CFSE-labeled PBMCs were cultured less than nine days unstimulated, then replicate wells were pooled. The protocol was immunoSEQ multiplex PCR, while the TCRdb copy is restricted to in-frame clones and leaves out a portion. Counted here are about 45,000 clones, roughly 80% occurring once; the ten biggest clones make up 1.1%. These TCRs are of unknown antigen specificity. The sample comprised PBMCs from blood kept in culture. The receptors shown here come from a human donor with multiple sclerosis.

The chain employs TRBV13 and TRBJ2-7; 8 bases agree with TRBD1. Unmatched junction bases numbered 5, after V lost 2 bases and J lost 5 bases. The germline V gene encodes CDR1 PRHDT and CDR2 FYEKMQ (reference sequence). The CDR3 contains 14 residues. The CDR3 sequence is CASSLRSGGHEQYF. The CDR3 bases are TGTGCCAGCAGCTTACGTTCAGGGGGCCACGAGCAGTACTTC.

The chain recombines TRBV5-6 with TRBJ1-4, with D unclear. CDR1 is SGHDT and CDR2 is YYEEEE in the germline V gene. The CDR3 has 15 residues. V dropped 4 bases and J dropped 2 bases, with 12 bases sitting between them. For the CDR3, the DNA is TGTGCCAGCAGCGTTCTAACCGCGACTAATGAAAAACTGTTTTTT. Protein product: CASSVLTATNEKLFF.

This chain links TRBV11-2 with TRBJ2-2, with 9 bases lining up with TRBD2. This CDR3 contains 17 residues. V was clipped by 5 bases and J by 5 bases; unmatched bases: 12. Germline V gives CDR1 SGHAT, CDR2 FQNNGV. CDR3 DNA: TGTGCCAGCAGCCCCCACCCAGCGGGGGGCCGGACCGGGGAGCTGTTTTTT. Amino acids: CASSPHPAGGRTGELFF.

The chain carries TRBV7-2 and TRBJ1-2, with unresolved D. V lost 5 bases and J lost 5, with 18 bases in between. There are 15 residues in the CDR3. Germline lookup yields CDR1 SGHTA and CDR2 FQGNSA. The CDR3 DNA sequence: TGTGCCAGCAGCGCCACCGGGAGAGGATTTTATGGCTACACCTTC. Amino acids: CASSATGRGFYGYTF.

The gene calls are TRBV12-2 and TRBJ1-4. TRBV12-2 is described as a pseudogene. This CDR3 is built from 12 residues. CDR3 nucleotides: TGTGCAAGTCGCTCCGGGCGGGGTGAGCTGTTTTTT. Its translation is CASRSGRGELFF.

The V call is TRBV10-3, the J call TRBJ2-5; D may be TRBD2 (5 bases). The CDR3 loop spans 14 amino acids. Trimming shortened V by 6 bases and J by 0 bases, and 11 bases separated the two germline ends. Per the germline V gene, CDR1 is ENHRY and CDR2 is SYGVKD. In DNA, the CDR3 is TGTGCCATCAGGGGAAACGGGGACCAAGAGACCCAGTACTTC. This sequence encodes CAIRGNGDQETQYF.

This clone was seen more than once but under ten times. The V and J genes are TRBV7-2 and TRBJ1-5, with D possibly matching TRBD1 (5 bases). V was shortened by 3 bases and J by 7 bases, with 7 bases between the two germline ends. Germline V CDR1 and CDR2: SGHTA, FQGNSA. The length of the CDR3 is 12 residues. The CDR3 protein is CASSFGGQPQHF. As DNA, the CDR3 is TGTGCCAGCAGCTTCGGGGGACAGCCCCAGCATTTT.

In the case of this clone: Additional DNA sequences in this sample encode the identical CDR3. DNA for the CDR3: TGTGCCAGCAGTGAGGGTCGGGGGAGCTATGGCTACACCTTC. This sequence encodes CASSEGRGSYGYTF. The chain recombines TRBV6-1 with TRBJ1-2, with D tentatively TRBD1 (5 bases). CDR1 and CDR2 (germline): MNHNS, SASEGT. This CDR3 comprises 14 residues. The V end lost 3 bases, the J end lost 4 bases, and 12 bases lay between the germline ends.

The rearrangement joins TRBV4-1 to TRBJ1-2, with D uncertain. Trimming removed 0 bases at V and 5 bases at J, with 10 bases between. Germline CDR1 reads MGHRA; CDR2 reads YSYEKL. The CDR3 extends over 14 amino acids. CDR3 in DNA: TGCGCCAGCAGCCAAGATATGGGGATTTATGGCTACACCTTC. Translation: CASSQDMGIYGYTF.

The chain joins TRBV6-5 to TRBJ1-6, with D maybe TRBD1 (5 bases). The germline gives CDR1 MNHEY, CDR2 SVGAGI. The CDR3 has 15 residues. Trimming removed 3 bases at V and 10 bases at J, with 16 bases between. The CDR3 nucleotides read TGTGCCAGCAGTTATTCCGCTGGGGGTCTATCACCCCTCCACTTT. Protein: CASSYSAGGLSPLHF.

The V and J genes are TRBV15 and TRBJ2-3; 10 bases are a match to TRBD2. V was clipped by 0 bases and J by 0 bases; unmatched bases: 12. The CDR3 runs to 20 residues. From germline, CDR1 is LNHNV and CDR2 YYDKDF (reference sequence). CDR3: CATSRDITGTSAFSTDTQYF. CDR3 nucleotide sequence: TGTGCCACCAGCAGAGATATAACCGGGACTAGCGCTTTTAGCACAGATACGCAGTATTTT.

CDR3 DNA: TGTGCCAGCAAGACGACTAGCGGCACAGATACGCAGTATTTT. Protein: CASKTTSGTDTQYF. The chain recombines TRBV4-2 with TRBJ2-3; 8 positions agree with TRBD2. This CDR3 has 14 residues. Per germline, CDR1 LGHNA and CDR2 YNFKEQ. With V trimmed by 7 bases and J by 1 base, 4 bases remained unmatched.

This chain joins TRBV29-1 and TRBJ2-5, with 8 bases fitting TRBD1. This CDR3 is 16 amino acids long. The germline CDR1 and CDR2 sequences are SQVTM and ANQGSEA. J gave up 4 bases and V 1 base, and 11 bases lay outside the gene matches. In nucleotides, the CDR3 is TGCAGCGTTGAAGTATGGGGACAGGAGGCAGGAGAGACCCAGTACTTC. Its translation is CSVEVWGQEAGETQYF.

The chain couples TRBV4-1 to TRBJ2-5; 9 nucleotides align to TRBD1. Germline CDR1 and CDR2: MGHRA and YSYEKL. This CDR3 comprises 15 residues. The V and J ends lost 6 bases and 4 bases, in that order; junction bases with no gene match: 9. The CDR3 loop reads CASSRESGQGETQYF. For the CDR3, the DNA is TGCGCCAGCAGTCGTGAGTCGGGACAGGGAGAGACCCAGTACTTC.

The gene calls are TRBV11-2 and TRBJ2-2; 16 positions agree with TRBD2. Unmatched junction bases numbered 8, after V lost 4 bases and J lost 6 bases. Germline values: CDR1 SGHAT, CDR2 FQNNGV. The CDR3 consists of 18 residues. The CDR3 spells CASSSMGLAGGRPGELFF. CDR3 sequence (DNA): TGTGCCAGCAGCTCAATGGGACTAGCGGGGGGGAGGCCCGGGGAGCTGTTTTTT.

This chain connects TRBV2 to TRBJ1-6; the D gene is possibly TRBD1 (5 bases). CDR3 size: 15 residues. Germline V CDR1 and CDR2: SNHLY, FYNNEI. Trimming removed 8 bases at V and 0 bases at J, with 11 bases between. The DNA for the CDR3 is TGTGCCAGCCGGGACTTCATCTCCTATAATTCACCCCTCCACTTT. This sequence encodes CASRDFISYNSPLHF.